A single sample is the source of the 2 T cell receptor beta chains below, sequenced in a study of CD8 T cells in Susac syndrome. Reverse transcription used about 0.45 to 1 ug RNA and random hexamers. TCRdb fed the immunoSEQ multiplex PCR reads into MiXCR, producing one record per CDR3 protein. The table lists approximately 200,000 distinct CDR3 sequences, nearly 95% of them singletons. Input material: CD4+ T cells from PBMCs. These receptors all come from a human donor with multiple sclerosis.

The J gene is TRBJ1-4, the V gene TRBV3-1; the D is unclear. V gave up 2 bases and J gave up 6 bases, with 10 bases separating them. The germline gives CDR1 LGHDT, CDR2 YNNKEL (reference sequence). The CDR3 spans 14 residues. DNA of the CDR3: TGTGCCAGCAGCCAAACTTTAACGGATGAAAAACTGTTTTTT. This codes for CASSQTLTDEKLFF.

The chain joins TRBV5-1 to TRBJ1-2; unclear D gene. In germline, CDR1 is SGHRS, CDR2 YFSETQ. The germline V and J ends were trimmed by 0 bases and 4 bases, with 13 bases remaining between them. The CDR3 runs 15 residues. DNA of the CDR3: TGCGCCAGCAGCTTGGTATCCGATGGCCTCTATGGCTACACCTTC. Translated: CASSLVSDGLYGYTF.